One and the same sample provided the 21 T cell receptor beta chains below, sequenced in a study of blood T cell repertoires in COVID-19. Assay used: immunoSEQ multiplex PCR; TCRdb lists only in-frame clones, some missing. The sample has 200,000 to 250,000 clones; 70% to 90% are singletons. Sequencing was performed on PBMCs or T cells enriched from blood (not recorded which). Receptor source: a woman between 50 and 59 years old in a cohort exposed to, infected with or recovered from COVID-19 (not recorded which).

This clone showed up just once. The DNA of the CDR3 is TGTGCCAGCAGTCCAGGCGGCGGGTCTGGTAATGAAAAACTGTTTTTT. As protein: CASSPGGGSGNEKLFF. The chain links TRBV7-9 to TRBJ1-4; unclear D gene. Per the germline V gene, CDR1 is SEHNR and CDR2 is FQNEAQ (reference sequence). Deletions cut 6 bases from V and 4 bases from J, with 18 bases between. The CDR3 is 16 residues long.

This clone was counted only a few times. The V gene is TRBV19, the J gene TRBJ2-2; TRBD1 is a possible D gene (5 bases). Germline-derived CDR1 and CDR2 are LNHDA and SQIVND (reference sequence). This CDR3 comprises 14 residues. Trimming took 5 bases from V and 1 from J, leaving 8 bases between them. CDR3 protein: CASSSRVNTGELFF. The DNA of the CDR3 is TGTGCCAGTAGTTCCAGGGTGAACACCGGGGAGCTGTTTTTT.

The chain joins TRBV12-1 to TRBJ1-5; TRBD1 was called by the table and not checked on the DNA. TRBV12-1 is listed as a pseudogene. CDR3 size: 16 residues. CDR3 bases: TGTGCCAGCAGCTTTAGGGGACAGGGTTCCCGGGCGCCCCAGCATTTT. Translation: CASSFRGQGSRAPQHF.

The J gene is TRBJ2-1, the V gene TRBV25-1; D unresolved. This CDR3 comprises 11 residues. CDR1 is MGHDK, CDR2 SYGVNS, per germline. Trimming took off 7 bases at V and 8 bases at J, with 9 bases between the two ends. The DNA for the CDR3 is TGTGCCAGCAAAATCCGGGATGAGCAGTTCTTC. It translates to CASKIRDEQFF.

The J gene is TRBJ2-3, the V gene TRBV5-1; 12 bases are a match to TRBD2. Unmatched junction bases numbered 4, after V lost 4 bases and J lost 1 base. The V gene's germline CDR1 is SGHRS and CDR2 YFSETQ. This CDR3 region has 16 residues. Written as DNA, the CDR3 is TGCGCCAGCAGCCAAAGGACTAGCGGGGGCACAGATACGCAGTATTTT. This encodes CASSQRTSGGTDTQYF.

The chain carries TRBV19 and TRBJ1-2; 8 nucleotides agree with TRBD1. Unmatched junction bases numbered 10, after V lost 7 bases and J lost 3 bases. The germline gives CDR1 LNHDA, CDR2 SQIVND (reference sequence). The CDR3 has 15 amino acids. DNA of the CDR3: TGTGCCAGTACCTTCGCCAGGGGGCGCGACTATGGCTACACCTTC. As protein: CASTFARGRDYGYTF. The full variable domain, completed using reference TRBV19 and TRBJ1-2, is DGGITQSPKYLFRKEGQNVTLSCEQNLNHDAMYWYRQDPGQGLRLIYYSQIVNDFQKGDIAEGYSVSREKKESFPLTVTSAQKNPTAFYLCASTFARGRDYGYTFGSGTRLTVV.

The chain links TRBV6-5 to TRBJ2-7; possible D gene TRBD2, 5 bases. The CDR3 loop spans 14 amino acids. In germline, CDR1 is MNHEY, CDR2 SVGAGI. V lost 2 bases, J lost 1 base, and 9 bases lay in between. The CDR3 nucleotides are TGTGCCAGCAGTTACGTTCCGGGGTCCTACGAGCAGTACTTC. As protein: CASSYVPGSYEQYF.

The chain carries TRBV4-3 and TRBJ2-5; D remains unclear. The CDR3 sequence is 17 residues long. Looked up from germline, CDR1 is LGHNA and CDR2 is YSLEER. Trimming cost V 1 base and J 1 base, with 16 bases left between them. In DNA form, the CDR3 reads TGCGCCAGCAGCCAAGGTTTATACAGACCGTTCCAAGAGACCCAGTACTTC. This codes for CASSQGLYRPFQETQYF.

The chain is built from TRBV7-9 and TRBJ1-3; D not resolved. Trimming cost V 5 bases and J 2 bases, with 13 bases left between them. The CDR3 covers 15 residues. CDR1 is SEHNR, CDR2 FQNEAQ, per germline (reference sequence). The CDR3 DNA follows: TGTGCCAGCAGCCTCCAAAGCTTAGCTGGAAACACCATATATTTT. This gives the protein CASSLQSLAGNTIYF.

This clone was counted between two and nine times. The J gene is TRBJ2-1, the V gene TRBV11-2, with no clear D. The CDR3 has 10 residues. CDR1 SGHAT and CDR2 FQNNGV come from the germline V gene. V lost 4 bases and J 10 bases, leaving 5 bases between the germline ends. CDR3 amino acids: CASSSQEQFF. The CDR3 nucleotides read TGTGCCAGCAGCTCCCAAGAGCAGTTCTTC.

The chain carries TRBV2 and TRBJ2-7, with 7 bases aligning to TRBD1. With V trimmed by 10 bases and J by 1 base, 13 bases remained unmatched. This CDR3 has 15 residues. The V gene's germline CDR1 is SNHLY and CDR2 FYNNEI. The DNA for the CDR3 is TGTGCCACTCTTCGGGACAGTCATCCTTCCTACGAGCAGTACTTC. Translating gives CATLRDSHPSYEQYF.

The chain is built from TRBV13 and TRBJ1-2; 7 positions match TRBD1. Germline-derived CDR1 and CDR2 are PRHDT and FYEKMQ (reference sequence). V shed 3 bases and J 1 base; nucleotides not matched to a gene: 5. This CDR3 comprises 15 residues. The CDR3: CASSFAQGVNYGYTF. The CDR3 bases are TGTGCCAGCAGCTTCGCGCAGGGGGTTAACTATGGCTACACCTTC.

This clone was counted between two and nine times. CDR3 nucleotides: TGTGCCAGCAGTGCCCCCGACAGAGGGAACACTGAAGCTTTCTTT. Translation: CASSAPDRGNTEAFF. The V call is TRBV25-1, the J call TRBJ1-1, with D perhaps matching TRBD1 (5 bases). Germline V gene sequence: CDR1 MGHDK, CDR2 SYGVNS. The CDR3 is 15 amino acids. Trimming took off 4 bases at V and 1 base at J, with 13 bases between the two ends.

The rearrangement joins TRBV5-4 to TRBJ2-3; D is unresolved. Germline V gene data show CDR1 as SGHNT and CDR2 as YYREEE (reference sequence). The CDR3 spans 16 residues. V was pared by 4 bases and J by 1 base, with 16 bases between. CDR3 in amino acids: CASSPTSAAGTDTQYF. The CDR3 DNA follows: TGTGCCAGCAGCCCCACCTCCGCGGCCGGCACAGATACGCAGTATTTT. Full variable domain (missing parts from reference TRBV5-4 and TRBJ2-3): ETGVTQSPTHLIKTRGQQVTLRCSSQSGHNTVSWYQQALGQGPQFIFQYYREEENGRGNFPPRFSGLQFPNYSSELNVNALELDDSALYLCASSPTSAAGTDTQYFGPGTRLTVL.

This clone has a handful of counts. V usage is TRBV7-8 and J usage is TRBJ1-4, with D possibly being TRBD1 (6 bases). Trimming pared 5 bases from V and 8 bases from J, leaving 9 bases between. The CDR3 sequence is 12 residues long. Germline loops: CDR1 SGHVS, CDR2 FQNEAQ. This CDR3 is CASSRDTEKLFF. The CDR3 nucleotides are TGTGCCAGCAGCCGGGACACAGAAAAACTGTTTTTT.

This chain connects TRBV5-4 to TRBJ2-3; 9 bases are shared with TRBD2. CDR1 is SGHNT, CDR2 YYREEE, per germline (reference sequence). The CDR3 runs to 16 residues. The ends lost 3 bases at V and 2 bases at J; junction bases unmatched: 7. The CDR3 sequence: CASSSKSGGFTDTQYF. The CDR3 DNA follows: TGTGCCAGCAGCTCCAAAAGCGGGGGGTTCACAGATACGCAGTATTTT.

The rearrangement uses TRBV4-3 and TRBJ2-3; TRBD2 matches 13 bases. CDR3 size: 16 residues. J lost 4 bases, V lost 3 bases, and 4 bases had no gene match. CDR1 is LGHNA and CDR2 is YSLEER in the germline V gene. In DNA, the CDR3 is TGCGCCAGCAGCCAGTTAACTAGCGGGGGGGCAGATACGCAGTATTTT. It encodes CASSQLTSGGADTQYF.

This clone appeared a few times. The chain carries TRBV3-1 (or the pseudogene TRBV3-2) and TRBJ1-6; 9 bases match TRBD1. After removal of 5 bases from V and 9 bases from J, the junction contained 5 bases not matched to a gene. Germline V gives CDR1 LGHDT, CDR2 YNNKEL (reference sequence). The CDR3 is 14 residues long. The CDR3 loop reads CASSKQGAGSPLHF. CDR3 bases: TGTGCCAGCAGCAAACAGGGGGCCGGTTCACCCCTCCACTTT.

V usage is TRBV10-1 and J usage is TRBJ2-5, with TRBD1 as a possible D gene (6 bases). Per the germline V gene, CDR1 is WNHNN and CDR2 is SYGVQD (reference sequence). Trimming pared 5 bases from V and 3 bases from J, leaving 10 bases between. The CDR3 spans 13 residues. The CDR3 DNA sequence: TGCGCCAGCAGTAGGACAGTTGAAGAGACCCAGTACTTC. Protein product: CASSRTVEETQYF.

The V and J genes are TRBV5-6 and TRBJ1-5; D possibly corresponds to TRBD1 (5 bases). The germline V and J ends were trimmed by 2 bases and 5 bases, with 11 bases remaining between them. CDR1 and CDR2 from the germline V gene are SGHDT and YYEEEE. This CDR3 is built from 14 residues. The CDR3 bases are TGTGCCAGCAGCTTCGGGGGAACTGATCAGCCCCAGCATTTT. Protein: CASSFGGTDQPQHF. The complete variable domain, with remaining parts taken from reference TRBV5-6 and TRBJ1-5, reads DAGVTQSPTHLIKTRGQQVTLRCSPKSGHDTVSWYQQALGQGPQFIFQYYEEEERQRGNFPDRFSGHQFPNYSSELNVNALLLGDSALYLCASSFGGTDQPQHFGDGTRLSIL.

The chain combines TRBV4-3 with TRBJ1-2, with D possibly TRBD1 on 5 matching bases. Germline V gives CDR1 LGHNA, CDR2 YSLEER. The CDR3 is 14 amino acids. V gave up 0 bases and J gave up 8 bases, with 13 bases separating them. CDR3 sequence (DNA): TGCGCCAGCAGCCAAGATATCGGGGGATGGGGCTACACCTTC. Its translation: CASSQDIGGWGYTF.